Each of the 3 T cell receptor beta chains below was sequenced from the same sample in a study of shared T cell receptors in the human thymus (dated by TCRdb to 2020 to 2023). The library was prepared using the immunoSEQ multiplex PCR assay. TCRdb limited this immuneACCESS table to in-frame rearrangements with V and J called. A share of clones is missing; checked studies link under half to unresolved V genes, and the rest is unexplained. The sample table lists 650,000 to 950,000 clones, 80% to 90% of them with a count of one. About 0.011% of the sample comes from the top ten. The sample also formed part of further work on human thymus T cells.

Sequencing was performed on thymocytes. The receptor source for this set is a girl less than two years old with a congenital heart defect. Donor details come from another sample of the same person, matched by shared clones.

The chain employs TRBV5-1 and TRBJ1-1; 9 bases match TRBD1. CDR1 and CDR2 from the germline V gene are SGHRS and YFSETQ. Trimming removed 0 bases from V and 3 bases from J; junction bases left unmatched: 12. The CDR3 runs 18 residues. Here the CDR3 reads CASSLEDGQGRWDTEAFF. CDR3 coding DNA: TGCGCCAGCAGCTTGGAGGATGGACAGGGGCGCTGGGACACTGAAGCTTTCTTT.

The chain recombines TRBV5-8 with TRBJ2-2; a possible D gene is TRBD1 (5 bases). Per the germline V gene, CDR1 is SGHTS and CDR2 is YDEGEE. The germline V and J ends were trimmed by 4 bases and 1 base, with 14 bases remaining between them. CDR3 length equals 16 residues. The CDR3 here is CASSLGQGRNTGELFF. In nucleotides, the CDR3 is TGTGCCAGCAGCCTGGGGCAGGGAAGGAACACCGGGGAGCTGTTTTTT.

This clone was seen a few times. The chain joins TRBV19 to TRBJ1-4; D perhaps matches TRBD1 (6 bases). Trimming stripped 7 bases from V and 7 bases from J, with 22 bases between. Germline CDR1 is LNHDA and CDR2 is SQIVND (reference sequence). There are 16 residues in the CDR3. The CDR3 DNA sequence: TGTGCCAGTACAGAACCATCCTCAGGGGATGGTGAAAAACTGTTTTTT. Protein product: CASTEPSSGDGEKLFF.